The source of this TCR beta chain is a study of regulatory T cells in long-lasting Graves disease. Germline V lookup: CDR1 SGHAT, CDR2 FQNNGV. The CDR3 covers 14 residues. The germline V and J ends were trimmed by 3 bases and 3 bases, with 12 bases remaining between them. Through Arm-PCR of CDR3 regions and iRepertoire HTBI primers, TCR beta libraries were built. TCRdb reprocessed the multiplex PCR reads with MiXCR, giving one entry per CDR3 protein. The table records fewer than 400,000 distinct CDR3 sequences, over 15% of them present only once. Ten or more counts support this clonotype. Its target is not known. Whole-study findings and limits: Patients with persistent disease shared 2,500 or so public clonotypes, outpacing the roughly 1,000 shared by new patients. Persistent Graves' patients showed reduced TCR diversity versus newly diagnosed patients.

Time point of the sample: newly diagnosed GD, antithyroid drugs for less than 3 months. From RNA extracted from PBMCs, the TCR library was made. This sequence was found in a female donor with Graves disease. The input for sequencing was peripheral blood mononuclear cells (PBMCs), taken at new diagnosis, from a patient treated with antithyroid drugs. The rearrangement joins TRBV11-2 to TRBJ2-7, with TRBD1 as a possible D gene (6 bases). CDR3 sequence reads: CASSLGDTLYEQYF. As DNA, the CDR3 is TGTGCCAGCAGCTTGGGGGACACCCTCTACGAGCAGTACTTC.